These T cell receptor beta chains were read from a single sample in a study of memory CD4+ T cells and cytomegalovirus serostatus. TCRdb's copy holds only in-frame clones and misses some; the assay was immunoSEQ multiplex PCR. The table shows roughly 67,000 clones, with 75% to 80% occurring only once. The sample was memory CD4+ T cells from blood. The source of these receptors is an adult in good health and CMV-seropositive. CDR3s include the opening cysteine and the closing phenylalanine or tryptophan. Fields, in order: clone size, D gene, V gene, J gene, CDR3 protein, CDR3 DNA. D genes are given only for firm matches. The size field is filled for only some rows; it gives once, few, many or a size class.

NA,NA,TRBV5-4,TRBJ2-7,CASSLDVGSYEQYF,TGTGCCAGCAGCTTGGACGTCGGCTCCTACGAGCAGTACTTC
NA,TRBD1,TRBV6-6,TRBJ2-1,CASRNTPGTAGEQFF,TGTGCCAGCAGAAACACTCCAGGGACAGCCGGTGAGCAGTTCTTC
NA,NA,TRBV5-4,TRBJ1-2,CASRGGVGLSSGYTF,TGTGCCAGCAGGGGCGGTGTAGGGCTTTCGTCTGGCTACACCTTC
NA,NA,TRBV6-1,TRBJ2-5,CASSEIQQETQYF,TGTGCCAGCAGTGAGATTCAGCAAGAGACCCAGTACTTC
NA,NA,TRBV18,TRBJ1-4,CASSPQRNEKLFF,TGTGCCAGCTCCCCGCAGAGAAATGAAAAACTGTTTTTT
once,TRBD1,TRBV5-1,TRBJ2-2,CASSLEGTANTGELFF,TGCGCCAGCAGCTTGGAAGGGACAGCGAACACCGGGGAGCTGTTTTTT
few,NA,TRBV18,TRBJ1-4,CASSVGYDEKLFF,TGTGCCAGCTCAGTGGGGTATGATGAAAAACTGTTTTTT
NA,NA,TRBV7-2,TRBJ1-4,CASSRSSSSTNEKLFF,TGTGCCAGCAGTCGAAGCAGTTCCTCAACTAATGAAAAACTGTTTTTT
NA,NA,TRBV11-2,TRBJ2-3,CASSPELGKPSTDTQYF,TGTGCCAGCAGCCCGGAGCTGGGAAAGCCAAGCACAGATACGCAGTATTTT
NA,TRBD1,TRBV5-1,TRBJ1-1,CASSWGQLNTEAFF,TGCGCCAGCAGCTGGGGACAGCTGAACACTGAAGCTTTCTTT
NA,NA,TRBV2,TRBJ1-1,CASRNGPFQDRTEAFF,TGTGCCAGCAGGAACGGTCCGTTTCAGGATCGGACTGAAGCTTTCTTT